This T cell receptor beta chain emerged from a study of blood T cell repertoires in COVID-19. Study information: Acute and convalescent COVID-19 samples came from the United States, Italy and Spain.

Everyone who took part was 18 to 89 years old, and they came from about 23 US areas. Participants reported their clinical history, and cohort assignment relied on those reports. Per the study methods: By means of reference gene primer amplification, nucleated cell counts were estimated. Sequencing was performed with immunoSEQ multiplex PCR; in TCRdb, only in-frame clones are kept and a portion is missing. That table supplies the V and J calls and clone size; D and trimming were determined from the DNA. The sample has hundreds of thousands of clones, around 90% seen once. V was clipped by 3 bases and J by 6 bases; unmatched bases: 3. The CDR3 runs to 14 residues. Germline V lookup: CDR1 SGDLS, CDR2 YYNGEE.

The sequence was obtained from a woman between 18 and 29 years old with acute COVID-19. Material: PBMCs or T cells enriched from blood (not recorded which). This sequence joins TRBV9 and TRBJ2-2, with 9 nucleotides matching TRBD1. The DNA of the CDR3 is TGTGCCAGCAGCGGGGACAGGGAGGCCGGGGAGCTGTTTTTT. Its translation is CASSGDREAGELFF.